The sequence of this T cell receptor (beta chain) was determined in a study of identical twins. Whole-study results and caveats: The degree of excess twin sharing was weaker in beta out-of-frame sequences.

Note on this clonotype: The antigen remains unidentified.

Germline CDR1 SGHRS, CDR2 YFSETQ. The CDR3 runs to 16 residues. Trimming stripped 2 bases from V and 3 bases from J, with 18 bases between. From the 5' RACE reads, TCRdb called clonotypes with MiXCR, one entry per CDR3 protein. The table includes 200,000 to 250,000 distinct CDR3 sequences, over 5% detected once. A further study also used this sample, focusing on T cells expressing NK-cell markers. This second report adds: TCR beta repertoires came from sorted CD3+CD56+NKG2C+, CD3+CD56+NKG2C- and CD3+CD56-NKG2C+ T cells. Seven of the eight sequenced donors were classified as HCMV-seropositive, and one was classified as seronegative.

V is TRBV5-1 and J is TRBJ2-7, with D perhaps TRBD1 or TRBD2 (5 bases each). Sequencing was performed on CD8+ T cells sorted from blood. The TCR originated in a woman younger than 30 in good health. The CDR3 reads CASSFSPGPTYYEQYF. The CDR3 DNA follows: TGCGCCAGCAGCTTCTCTCCGGGACCGACATACTACGAGCAGTACTTC.